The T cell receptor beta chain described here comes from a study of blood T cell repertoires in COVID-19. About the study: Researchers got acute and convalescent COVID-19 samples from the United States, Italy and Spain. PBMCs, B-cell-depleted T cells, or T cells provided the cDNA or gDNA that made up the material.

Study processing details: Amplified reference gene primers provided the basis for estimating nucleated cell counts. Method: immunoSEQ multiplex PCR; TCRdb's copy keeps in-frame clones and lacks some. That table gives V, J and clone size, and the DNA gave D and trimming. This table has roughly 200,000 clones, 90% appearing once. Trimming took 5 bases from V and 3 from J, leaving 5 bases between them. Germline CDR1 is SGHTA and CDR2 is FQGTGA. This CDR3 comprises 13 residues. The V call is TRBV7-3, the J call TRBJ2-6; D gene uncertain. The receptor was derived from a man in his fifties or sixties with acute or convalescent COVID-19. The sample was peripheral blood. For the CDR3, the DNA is TGTGCCAGCAGCGAGGTTGGGGCCAACGTCCTGACTTTC. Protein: CASSEVGANVLTF.